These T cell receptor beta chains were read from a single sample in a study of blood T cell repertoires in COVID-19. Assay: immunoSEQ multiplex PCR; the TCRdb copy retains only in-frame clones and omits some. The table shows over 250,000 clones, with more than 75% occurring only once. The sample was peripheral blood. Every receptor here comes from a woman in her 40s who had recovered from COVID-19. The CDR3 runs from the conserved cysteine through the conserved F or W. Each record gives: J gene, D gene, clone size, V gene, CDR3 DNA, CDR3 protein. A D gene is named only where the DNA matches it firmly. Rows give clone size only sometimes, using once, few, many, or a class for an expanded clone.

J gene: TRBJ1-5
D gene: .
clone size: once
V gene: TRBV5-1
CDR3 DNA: TGCGCCAGCTTCGAGTGGAGCAATCAGCCCCAGCATTTT
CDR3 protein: CASFEWSNQPQHF

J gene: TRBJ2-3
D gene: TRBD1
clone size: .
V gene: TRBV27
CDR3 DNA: TGTGCCAGCAGACCTCCGGGACAGCCTCTCACGAATACGCAGTATTTT
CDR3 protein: CASRPPGQPLTNTQYF

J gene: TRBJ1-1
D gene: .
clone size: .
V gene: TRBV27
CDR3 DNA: TGTGCCAGCAGTTTATGGCCGAACACTGAAGCTTTCTTT
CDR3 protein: CASSLWPNTEAFF

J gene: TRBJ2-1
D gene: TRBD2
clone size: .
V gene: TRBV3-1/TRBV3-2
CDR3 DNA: TGTGCCAGCAGCCAAGTTGGAGCGGGGGGGCCGGGTGAGCAGTTCTTC
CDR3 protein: CASSQVGAGGPGEQFF

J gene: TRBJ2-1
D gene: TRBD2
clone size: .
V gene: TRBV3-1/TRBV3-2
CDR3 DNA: TGTGCCAGCAGCCAATGGTCTAGCGGGGGGGCCTCGGATGAGCAGTTCTTC
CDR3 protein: CASSQWSSGGASDEQFF

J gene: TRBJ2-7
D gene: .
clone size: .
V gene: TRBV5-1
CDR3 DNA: TGCGCCAGCAGCTTCGGCGGTTCCTCCCTCTACGAGCAGTACTTC
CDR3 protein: CASSFGGSSLYEQYF

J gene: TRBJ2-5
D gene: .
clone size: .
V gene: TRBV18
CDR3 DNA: TGTGCCAGCTCACCACTCCAGGGATTGGAGACCCAGTACTTC
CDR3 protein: CASSPLQGLETQYF

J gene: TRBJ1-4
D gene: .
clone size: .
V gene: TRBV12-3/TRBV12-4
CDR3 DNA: TGTGCCAGCAGTTATACCCTCCGGGAAAAACTGTTTTTT
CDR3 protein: CASSYTLREKLFF

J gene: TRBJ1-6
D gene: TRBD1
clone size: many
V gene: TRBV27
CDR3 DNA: TGTGCCAGCAGTTTCCGGGACAGGGAACATACACCCCTCCACTTT
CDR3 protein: CASSFRDREHTPLHF

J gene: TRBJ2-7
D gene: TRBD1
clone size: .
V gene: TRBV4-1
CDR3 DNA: TGCGCCAGCAGCCAAGGAGGGGGCAGTAGGGACTACGAGCAGTACTTC
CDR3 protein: CASSQGGGSRDYEQYF

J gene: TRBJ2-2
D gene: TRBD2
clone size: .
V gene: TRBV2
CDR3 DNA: TGTGCCAGCAGTGAAGGCCCGGGGGGGCTGACCGGGGAGCTGTTTTTT
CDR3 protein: CASSEGPGGLTGELFF

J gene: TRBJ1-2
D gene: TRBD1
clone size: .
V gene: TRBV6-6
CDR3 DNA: TGTGCCAGCAGTACACAGGGGGGCTATGGCTACACCTTC
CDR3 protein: CASSTQGGYGYTF

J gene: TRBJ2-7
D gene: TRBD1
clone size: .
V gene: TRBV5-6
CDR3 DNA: TGTGCCAGCAGCCTGGGGGACAGGCCGACCTACGAGCAGTACTTC
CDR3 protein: CASSLGDRPTYEQYF

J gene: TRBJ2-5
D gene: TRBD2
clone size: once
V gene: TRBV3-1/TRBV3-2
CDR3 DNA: TGTGCCAGCAGACCCAATTGGAGCGGGGGAAAAGAGACCCAGTACTTC
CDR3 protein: CASRPNWSGGKETQYF

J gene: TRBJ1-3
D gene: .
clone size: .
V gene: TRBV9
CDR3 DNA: TGTGCCAGCAGCGAATTCCAGGACTCTGGAAACACCATATATTTT
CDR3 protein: CASSEFQDSGNTIYF

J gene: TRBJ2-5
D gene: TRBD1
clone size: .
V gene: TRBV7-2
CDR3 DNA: TGTGCCAGCAGCGGCGACCGGTATACAGGGGCTTCAGAGACCCAGTACTTC
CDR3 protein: CASSGDRYTGASETQYF

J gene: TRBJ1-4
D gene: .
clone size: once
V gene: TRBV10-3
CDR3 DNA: TGTGCCATCAGTGGAGGAGAGACGGCGGGTGAAAAACTGTTTTTT
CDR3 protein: CAISGGETAGEKLFF

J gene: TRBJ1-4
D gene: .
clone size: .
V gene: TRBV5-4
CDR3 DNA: TGTGCCAGCAGCTTGGCGCCAGGCCTTAATGAAAAACTGTTTTTT
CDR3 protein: CASSLAPGLNEKLFF

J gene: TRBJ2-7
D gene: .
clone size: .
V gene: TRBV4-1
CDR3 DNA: TGCGCCAGCAGCCAAGACTTCGGGGTCGACGAGCAGTACTTC
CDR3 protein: CASSQDFGVDEQYF

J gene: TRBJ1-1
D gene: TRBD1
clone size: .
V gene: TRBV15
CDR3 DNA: TGTGCCACCAGCCGACAGCCAGGGGGGCGCACTGAAGCTTTCTTT
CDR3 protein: CATSRQPGGRTEAFF

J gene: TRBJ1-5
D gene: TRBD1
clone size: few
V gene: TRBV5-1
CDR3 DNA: TGCGCCAGCAGCCCGACAGGGGGTAGCAATCAGCCCCAGCATTTT
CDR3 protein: CASSPTGGSNQPQHF

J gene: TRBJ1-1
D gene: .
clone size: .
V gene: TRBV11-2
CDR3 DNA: TGTGCCAGCAGGGTCGGTAAGAAAGCTTTCTTT
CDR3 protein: CASRVGKKAFF

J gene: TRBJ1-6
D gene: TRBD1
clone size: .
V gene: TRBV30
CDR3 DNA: TGTGCCTGGAGTGCCGGGACAGGAGGAAACTCACCCCTCCACTTT
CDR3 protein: CAWSAGTGGNSPLHF

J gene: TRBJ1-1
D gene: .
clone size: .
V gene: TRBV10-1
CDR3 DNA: TGCGCCAGCAGTCCCACAGCGGCCATGAACACTGAAGCTTTCTTT
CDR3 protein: CASSPTAAMNTEAFF

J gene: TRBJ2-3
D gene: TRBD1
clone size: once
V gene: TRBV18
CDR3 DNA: TGTGCCAGCTCACCAGGGACAGGGGCAGATACGCAGTATTTT
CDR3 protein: CASSPGTGADTQYF

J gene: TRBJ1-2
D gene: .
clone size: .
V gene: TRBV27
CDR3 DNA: TGTGCCAGCAGTTTCGCCTCAGGGGTAAATGGCTACACCTTC
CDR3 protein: CASSFASGVNGYTF

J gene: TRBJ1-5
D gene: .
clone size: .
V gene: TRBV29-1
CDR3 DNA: TGCAGCGTTGGGGCAGGTAATAGCAATCAGCCCCAGCATTTT
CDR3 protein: CSVGAGNSNQPQHF

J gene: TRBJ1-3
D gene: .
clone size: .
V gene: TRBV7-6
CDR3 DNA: TGTGCCAGCAGCATGGGGCGTGGGCCTCCGAGCTCTGGAAACACCATATATTTT
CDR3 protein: CASSMGRGPPSSGNTIYF

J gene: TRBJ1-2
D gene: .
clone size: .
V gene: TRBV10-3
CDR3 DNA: TGTGCCAGCTCCGATACGGGCGGAGGCTATGGCTACACCTTC
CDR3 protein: CASSDTGGGYGYTF

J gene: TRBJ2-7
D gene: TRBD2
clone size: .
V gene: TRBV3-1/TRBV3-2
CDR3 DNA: TGTGCCAGCAGCTACGGGGCTAGCGGCGCCTACGAGCAGTACTTC
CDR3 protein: CASSYGASGAYEQYF

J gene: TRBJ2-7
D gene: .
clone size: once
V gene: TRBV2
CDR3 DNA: TGTGCCAGCAGTGGGGCATCGAGCTCCTACGAGCAGTACTTC
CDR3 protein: CASSGASSSYEQYF

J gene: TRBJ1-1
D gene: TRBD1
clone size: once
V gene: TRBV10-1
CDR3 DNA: TGCGCCAGCAGTGCTGACAGGGGCCCTGAAGCTTTCTTT
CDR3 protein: CASSADRGPEAFF

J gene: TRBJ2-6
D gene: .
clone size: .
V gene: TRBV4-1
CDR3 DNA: TGCGCCAGCAGCTCAGGGCGCAGGGCCAACGTCCTGACTTTC
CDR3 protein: CASSSGRRANVLTF

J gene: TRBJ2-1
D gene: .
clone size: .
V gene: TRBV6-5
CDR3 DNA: TGTGCCAGCAAGCAGGATAGAAATGAGCAGTTCTTC
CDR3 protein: CASKQDRNEQFF

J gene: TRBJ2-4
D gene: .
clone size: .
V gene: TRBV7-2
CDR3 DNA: TGTGCCAGCAGCTTATACCGGGCCAAAAACATTCAGTACTTC
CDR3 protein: CASSLYRAKNIQYF

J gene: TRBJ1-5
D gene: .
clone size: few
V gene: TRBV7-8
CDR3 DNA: TGTGCCAGCAGCCCCCGAGCAGGGATGGCTCAGCCCCAGCATTTT
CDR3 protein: CASSPRAGMAQPQHF

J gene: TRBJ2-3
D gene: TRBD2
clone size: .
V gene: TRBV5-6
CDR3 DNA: TGTGCCAGCAGCCCGGAAGAGGTCTTCGGGAGGGCAGATACGCAGTATTTT
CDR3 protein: CASSPEEVFGRADTQYF

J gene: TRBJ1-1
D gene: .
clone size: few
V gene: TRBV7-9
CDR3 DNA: TGTGCCAGCAGCTTACAGGGAGGCACTGAAGCTTTCTTT
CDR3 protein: CASSLQGGTEAFF

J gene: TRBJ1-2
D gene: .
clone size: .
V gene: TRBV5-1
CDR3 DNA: TGCGCCAGCAGCTTCTTGGGGGCGGGCTATGGCTACACCTTC
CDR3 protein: CASSFLGAGYGYTF

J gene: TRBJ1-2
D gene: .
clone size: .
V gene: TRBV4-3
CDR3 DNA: TGCGCCAGCAGCCCAGACAGATTCAACTATGGCTACACCTTC
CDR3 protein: CASSPDRFNYGYTF

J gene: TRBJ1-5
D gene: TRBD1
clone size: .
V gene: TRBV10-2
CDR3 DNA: TGCGCCAGCAGTACACGGGACAGATACCAGCCCCAGCATTTT
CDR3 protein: CASSTRDRYQPQHF

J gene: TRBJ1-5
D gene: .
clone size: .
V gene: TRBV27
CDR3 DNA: TGTGCCAGCCTCCAGGACAGATATAGCAATCAGCCCCAGCATTTT
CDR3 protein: CASLQDRYSNQPQHF

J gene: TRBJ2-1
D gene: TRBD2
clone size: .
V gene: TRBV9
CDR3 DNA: TGTGCCAGCAGCTCGCGGGTAGCGGGGGGCAACAATGAGCAGTTCTTC
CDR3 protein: CASSSRVAGGNNEQFF

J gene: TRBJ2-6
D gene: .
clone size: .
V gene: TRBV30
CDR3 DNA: TGTGCCTGGAACACAGGCTTCGGGGCCAACGTCCTGACTTTC
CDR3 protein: CAWNTGFGANVLTF

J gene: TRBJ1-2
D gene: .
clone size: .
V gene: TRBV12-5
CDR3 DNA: TGTGCTAGTGGTTTGGGGAGGACCTCTGGGAAAAGCTACACCTTC
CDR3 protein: CASGLGRTSGKSYTF

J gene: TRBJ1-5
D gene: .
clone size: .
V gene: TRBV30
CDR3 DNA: TGTGCCTGGAGTGTGGCGGGACCCCGAGATCAGCCCCAGCATTTT
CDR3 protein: CAWSVAGPRDQPQHF

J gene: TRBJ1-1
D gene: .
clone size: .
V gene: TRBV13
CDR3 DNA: TGTGCCAGCAGCTCCGAGGTTTACACTGAAGCTTTCTTT
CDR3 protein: CASSSEVYTEAFF

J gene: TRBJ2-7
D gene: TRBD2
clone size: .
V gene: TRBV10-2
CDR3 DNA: TGCGCCAGCAGTAAGGGGACTAGCATCTACGAGCAGTACTTC
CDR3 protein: CASSKGTSIYEQYF